Sequencing of this T cell receptor beta chain was carried out in a study of blood T cell repertoires in COVID-19. Study details: T cells, B-cell-depleted T cells, or PBMCs provided the cDNA or gDNA that served as material.

This CDR3 is built from 15 residues. CDR1 and CDR2 from the germline V gene are SNHLY and FYNNEI. V was clipped by 7 bases and J by 8 bases, with 23 bases between them. Produced via immunoSEQ multiplex PCR; TCRdb's table is partial and in-frame only. This table has about 340,000 clones, more than 75% appearing once. This TCR was sampled from a young woman who had recovered from COVID-19. Sequenced input: peripheral blood. This sequence joins TRBV2 and TRBJ1-2; D call uncertain. Here the CDR3 reads CASTRDGFELGGYTF. The DNA of the CDR3 is TGTGCCAGCACACGGGATGGATTTGAATTGGGGGGCTACACCTTC.